This TCR beta chain was obtained from a study of T cells expressing NK-cell markers. Study-wide findings and caveats: Whether expanded NKG2C+ T cell clones recognized HCMV stayed uncertain.

TCRdb reanalyzed the 5' RACE reads and collapses them to one entry per CDR3 protein, without DNA. The sample totals fewer than 550,000 distinct CDR3 sequences. CDR3 length equals 13 residues. In germline, CDR1 is KGHSY, CDR2 FQNENV. In regard to this clonotype: The antigen is unknown.

The receptor comes from a woman in her forties or fifties in good health. The chain has TRBV16 and TRBJ2-7. The specimen sequenced was blood T cells: a sorted CD56 or NKG2C T cell subset, CD4+ or CD8+ T cells, or bulk PBMC T cells (not recorded which). The CDR3 here is CASSHWRSYEQYF.